The clone carrying this TCR beta chain was recorded at least ten times. Antigen: not known. Quantitative molecular-barcoded 5'-RACE generated the TCR beta libraries. TCRdb fed the 5' RACE reads into MiXCR, producing one record per CDR3 protein. The sample has some 800,000 distinct CDR3 sequences, roughly 12% seen once; the top ten hold around 0.51%. The record originates from a study of CD8 T cells in ankylosing spondylitis. Broader study findings: As for the disease-linked clones, they showed a CD8+ phenotype and occurred at relatively low frequencies in peripheral blood. In reactive arthritis synovial fluid and blood, some motif variants had been reported before. Ankylosing spondylitis blood appeared to carry a characteristic TCR beta motif of under ten highly homologous variants. Clones linked to disease were reported to show significant enrichment in matched ankylosing spondylitis synovial fluid.

The receptor was derived from a male donor with ankylosing spondylitis. The material sequenced was blood, either unsorted or a sorted T cell fraction (not recorded which).

The CDR3 coding sequence is TGCAGCGTTGTGGGTCGCGGGACTGGAAACACCATATATTTT. This gives the protein CSVVGRGTGNTIYF. The chain joins TRBV29-1 to TRBJ1-3; no reliable D call. The V end lost 4 bases, the J end lost 2 bases, and 12 bases lay between the germline ends. The CDR3 has 14 residues. CDR1 and CDR2 (germline): SQVTM, ANQGSEA.